The rows below give T cell receptor beta chains drawn from one sample of a study of TIL therapy for anti-PD-1-resistant metastatic lung cancer. The protocol was immunoSEQ multiplex PCR, while the TCRdb copy is restricted to in-frame clones and leaves out a portion. The repertoire holds about 36,000 clones, more than 60% seen once, with approximately 5.3% in the top ten. The specimen was blood, collected at baseline. These receptors all come from a person aged 25 to 80 with non-small cell lung cancer. Both conserved end residues are part of each CDR3. A D gene is named only where the DNA matches it firmly. A clone size is listed for some rows: how often the clone was seen (once, few, many), or a class if it is expanded.

J,V,size,D,CDR3,DNA
TRBJ1-2,TRBV25-1,-,TRBD1,CASEGGQGNYGYTF,TGTGCCAGCGAAGGGGGACAGGGGAACTATGGCTACACCTTC
TRBJ2-1,TRBV7-2,-,-,CASSFEGLSYNEQFF,TGTGCCAGCAGCTTTGAGGGCCTCTCCTACAATGAGCAGTTCTTC
TRBJ2-7,TRBV18,-,-,CASSPTGSSYEQYF,TGTGCCAGCTCACCAACAGGGAGCTCCTACGAGCAGTACTTC
TRBJ2-1,TRBV9,-,-,CASSGNNEQFF,TGTGCCAGCAGCGGTAACAATGAGCAGTTCTTC
TRBJ1-1,TRBV19,few,TRBD1,CASSMRTGQTEAFF,TGTGCCAGTAGTATGCGGACAGGGCAGACTGAAGCTTTCTTT
TRBJ1-5,TRBV7-8,few,-,CASSLAAQPQHF,TGTGCCAGCAGCTTAGCCGCTCAGCCCCAGCATTTT
TRBJ1-5,TRBV28,-,-,CASSGDSNQPQHF,TGTGCCAGCAGTGGGGACAGCAATCAGCCCCAGCATTTT
TRBJ1-4,TRBV27,-,-,CASSLWSRDEKLFF,TGTGCCAGCAGTTTATGGTCCAGGGATGAAAAACTGTTTTTT
TRBJ2-3,TRBV6-5,-,TRBD1,CASQAGDRVVDTQYF,TGTGCCAGCCAAGCCGGGGACAGGGTTGTAGATACGCAGTATTTT
TRBJ1-3,TRBV18,-,-,CASSPQLTGLTFSGNTIYF,TGTGCCAGCTCACCCCAGTTAACAGGTTTGACGTTCTCTGGAAACACCATATATTTT
TRBJ1-2,TRBV6-1,-,-,CASSDLRDTKTTYGYTF,TGTGCCAGCAGTGACCTCAGGGACACCAAGACCACCTATGGCTACACCTTC
TRBJ1-5,TRBV4-1,-,-,CASSQQYSNQPQHF,TGCGCCAGCAGCCAACAGTATAGCAATCAGCCCCAGCATTTT
TRBJ2-3,TRBV5-1,-,TRBD2,CASSLGTSGRSTDTQYF,TGCGCCAGCAGCCTCGGGACTAGCGGGAGGAGCACAGATACGCAGTATTTT
TRBJ2-1,TRBV5-1,-,-,CASSLGTGYYNEQFF,TGCGCCAGCAGCTTGGGAACCGGTTACTACAATGAGCAGTTCTTC
TRBJ1-2,TRBV5-4,-,TRBD1,CASSIQGAHGYTF,TGTGCCAGCAGCATTCAGGGGGCACATGGCTACACCTTC
TRBJ2-7,TRBV30,-,-,CAWSVWPLGRNYEQYF,TGTGCCTGGAGTGTATGGCCCCTGGGACGGAACTACGAGCAGTACTTC
TRBJ1-2,TRBV5-5,-,TRBD1,CASSLGDRVLYGYTF,TGTGCCAGCAGCTTGGGGGACAGGGTTCTCTATGGCTACACCTTC
TRBJ1-2,TRBV14,few,-,CASSQPGLAYGYTF,TGTGCCAGCAGCCAACCGGGACTGGCCTATGGCTACACCTTC
TRBJ2-5,TRBV5-4,once,TRBD2,CASSLASGEGTQYF,TGTGCCAGCAGCTTAGCTAGCGGGGAGGGGACCCAGTACTTC
TRBJ2-3,TRBV5-1,-,TRBD2,CASSSGLAGGGSTDTQYF,TGCGCCAGCAGCTCGGGACTAGCGGGGGGCGGTAGCACAGATACGCAGTATTTT
TRBJ2-3,TRBV6-4,-,-,CASSVIGNGVDTQYF,TGTGCCAGCAGTGTAATTGGGAATGGTGTAGATACGCAGTATTTT
TRBJ2-1,TRBV9,-,-,CASSVGVYNEQFF,TGTGCCAGCAGCGTAGGGGTGTACAATGAGCAGTTCTTC
TRBJ2-7,TRBV29-1,-,TRBD1,CSGQTGGNEQYF,TGCAGCGGGCAGACAGGGGGCAACGAGCAGTACTTC
TRBJ2-7,TRBV5-1,-,-,CASSLAWGASYEQYF,TGCGCCAGCAGCTTGGCCTGGGGGGCATCCTACGAGCAGTACTTC
TRBJ1-6,TRBV6-6,-,TRBD1,CASSYRDRNSPLHF,TGTGCCAGCAGTTACCGGGACAGGAATTCACCCCTCCACTTT
TRBJ2-4,TRBV28,-,-,CASSPPGALNGIQYF,TGTGCCAGCAGTCCCCCCGGGGCCTTAAACGGCATTCAGTACTTC
TRBJ2-3,TRBV18,-,TRBD1,CASSPTGDTDTQYF,TGTGCCAGCTCACCAACAGGGGACACAGATACGCAGTATTTT
TRBJ2-3,TRBV9,-,-,CASSVTGRTDTQYF,TGTGCCAGCAGCGTGACGGGCCGCACAGATACGCAGTATTTT
TRBJ2-1,TRBV29-1,-,TRBD2,CTSRARGGGEQFF,TGCACCTCGCGGGCTCGGGGGGGCGGCGAGCAGTTCTTC
TRBJ2-1,TRBV5-4,-,TRBD2,CASSRGLAGEGEQFF,TGTGCCAGCAGCCGCGGACTAGCGGGAGAGGGAGAGCAGTTCTTC
TRBJ1-1,TRBV7-2,-,-,CASSLGARAFF,TGTGCCAGCAGCTTAGGGGCACGGGCTTTCTTT
TRBJ1-1,TRBV9,few,-,CASSVEVLGGPGNTEAFF,TGTGCCAGCAGCGTAGAGGTGTTGGGGGGTCCGGGCAACACTGAAGCTTTCTTT
TRBJ2-3,TRBV28,-,TRBD1,CASSTQGVGTDTQYF,TGTGCCAGTTCCACACAGGGGGTCGGCACAGATACGCAGTATTTT
TRBJ1-1,TRBV7-9,-,TRBD1,CASSLALDRPGLDAFF,TGTGCCAGCAGCTTAGCCTTGGACAGGCCGGGACTAGACGCTTTCTTT
TRBJ1-2,TRBV4-1,-,-,CASSPGRLGYGYTF,TGCGCCAGCAGCCCCGGACGTCTGGGCTATGGCTACACCTTC
TRBJ1-4,TRBV30,-,-,CAWRGGSEYEKLFF,TGTGCCTGGCGCGGTGGGAGCGAGTATGAAAAACTGTTTTTT
TRBJ2-5,TRBV28,once,-,CASSLEETQYF,TGTGCCAGCAGTTTGGAAGAGACCCAGTACTTC
TRBJ2-5,TRBV9,-,TRBD2,CASSVEGTSEETQYF,TGTGCCAGCAGCGTAGAGGGGACTAGCGAAGAGACCCAGTACTTC
TRBJ2-1,TRBV9,-,TRBD2,CASSGTSGSLNEQFF,TGTGCCAGCAGCGGGACTAGCGGGAGCTTGAATGAGCAGTTCTTC
TRBJ2-3,TRBV19,once,-,CASSMGAGFTDTQYF,TGTGCCAGTAGTATGGGTGCGGGATTCACAGATACGCAGTATTTT
TRBJ2-5,TRBV19,-,TRBD2,CASSNSGGASETQYF,TGTGCCAGTAGTAATAGCGGGGGGGCCTCGGAGACCCAGTACTTC
TRBJ2-7,TRBV11-1,-,-,CASSRGDSWSYEQYF,TGTGCCAGCAGCCGCGGGGACAGTTGGTCCTACGAGCAGTACTTC
TRBJ2-5,TRBV27,-,-,CASSVVGETQYF,TGTGCCAGCAGCGTGGTTGGGGAGACCCAGTACTTC
TRBJ1-5,TRBV5-5,few,-,CASSLGYNQPQHF,TGTGCCAGCAGCTTGGGTTACAATCAGCCCCAGCATTTT
TRBJ1-5,TRBV19,few,TRBD1,CASSGDRGRTANQPQHF,TGTGCCAGTAGTGGAGACAGGGGGAGGACGGCCAATCAGCCCCAGCATTTT
TRBJ2-7,TRBV6-5,-,TRBD1,CASSPGTGGFEQYF,TGTGCCAGCAGCCCCGGGACAGGGGGTTTCGAGCAGTACTTC
TRBJ2-3,TRBV4-1,-,TRBD2,CASSQSGSDADTQYF,TGCGCCAGCAGCCAGAGCGGGAGTGACGCAGATACGCAGTATTTT
TRBJ2-7,TRBV4-3,-,-,CASSPGRPGYEQYF,TGCGCCAGCAGCCCGGGACGGCCTGGCTACGAGCAGTACTTC
TRBJ1-1,TRBV9,-,-,CASSGGPNTEAFF,TGTGCCAGCAGCGGGGGGCCTAACACTGAAGCTTTCTTT
TRBJ2-7,TRBV6-5,-,TRBD1,CASSYGRDRGSYEQYF,TGTGCCAGCAGTTACGGCCGAGACAGGGGATCCTACGAGCAGTACTTC
TRBJ2-5,TRBV7-7,-,-,CASSLEEGRQTQYF,TGTGCTAGCAGCTTAGAAGAGGGCCGGCAGACCCAGTACTTC
TRBJ1-5,TRBV7-3,once,-,CASSLTGPNQPQHF,TGTGCCAGCAGCTTAACAGGGCCCAATCAGCCCCAGCATTTT
TRBJ1-4,TRBV29-1,few,TRBD1,CSVQGGEGKLFF,TGCAGCGTCCAGGGGGGAGAGGGAAAACTGTTTTTT
TRBJ2-2,TRBV9,-,-,CASSPQGRLTGELFF,TGTGCCAGCAGCCCTCAGGGCAGGCTCACCGGGGAGCTGTTTTTT
TRBJ1-1,TRBV6-5,few,TRBD1,CASSYGTGNTEAFF,TGTGCCAGCAGTTACGGGACAGGGAACACTGAAGCTTTCTTT
TRBJ1-6,TRBV2,-,-,CASKWRGLESPLHF,TGTGCCAGCAAGTGGCGGGGATTAGAGTCACCCCTCCACTTT
TRBJ2-5,TRBV18,few,-,CASSPRRSGETQYF,TGTGCCAGCTCACCACGGCGGTCGGGGGAGACCCAGTACTTC